The entry that follows covers one T cell receptor (beta chain) sequence. What antigen it recognizes has not been identified. No much larger clone is present one base from it, and per-base qualities are unavailable. The data were taken from a study of blood T cell repertoires in COVID-19 (dated by TCRdb to about 2020). General notes on the study: Collaborator samples came from the United States, Italy and Spain and covered acute and convalescent phases of COVID-19. Where available, HLA class I and class II types were obtained from metadata supplied by the sample provider rather than from assay-based typing. Samples were obtained from the ongoing ImmuneRACE study (first 160 participants) and from 1,200 or so subjects provided by 6 global collaborators. Nearly every sample came with metadata listing a de-identified subject ID, COVID-19 status, age in years and sex. The material from the prospective study consisted of cDNA or gDNA derived from T cells, B-cell-depleted T cells, or PBMCs. A freely available public database, intended as a resource for researchers studying the immune response to SARS-CoV-2, is where the repertoires were released. Subjects who had been exposed to COVID-19, were actively infected with it, or had recovered from it provided the deeply sampled blood TCRbeta repertoires that made up the dataset. The paper's findings and limits, for the study overall: The quantity of clinical and demographic metadata differed by source and by participant and was supplied without curation.

The CDR3 goes from the cysteine to the phenylalanine over 15 residues. Only the CDR3 part of the read is kept: 45 bases, read in frame from the first base. CDR1 and CDR2 were assigned from the germline V gene (reference sequence) as MNHEY and SMNVEV. Trimming removed 5 bases from V and 4 bases from J; the gene matches leave 9 bases unexplained. One collaborating source in Seattle enrolled patients while the patients were actively infected and followed the patients over time throughout the course of disease. Collaborating institutions collected whole blood in K2EDTA tubes following their own protocols. Collaborator samples were shipped for TCRbeta analysis as frozen whole blood, isolated PBMCs, or DNA extracted from either sample type. TCRbeta CDR3 regions were amplified from genomic DNA by means of the immunoSEQ Assay, a bias-controlled multiplex PCR. The authors' pipeline ran thus. Within the assay, amplification of reference gene primers was used to estimate how many nucleated cells each sample contained. To quantify the absolute abundance of each unique TCRbeta CDR3 rearrangement, sequence reads were collapsed and filtered. Productive Simpson clonality was computed per sample as the square root of Simpson's diversity index over productive rearrangements. TCRdb retrieved this table from immuneACCESS and kept in-frame rearrangements only. Not all clones are present; in checked studies, unresolved V genes account for under half, and no reason is known for the remainder. V, J and clone size are those of that table, while D and trimming were read from the DNA. In all, the sample holds around 140,000 clones, and 86% of those were seen once. The top ten clones comprise approximately 10% of the sample.

The rearrangement combines TRBV27 with TRBJ1-1, and TRBD1 aligns with 8 junction nucleotides. Sequencing input: peripheral blood. The source of this sequence is a woman aged 70-85 years with COVID-19, enrolled during active disease. The CDR3 corresponds to CASSRLPDRATEAFF. The DNA reads as follows: TGTGCCAGCAGTCGACTACCGGACAGGGCCACTGAAGCTTTCTTT.